These 17 T cell receptor beta chains share one sample of origin, sequenced in a study of monozygotic twins with inflammatory bowel disease. After re-calling the 5' RACE reads, TCRdb lists one entry per CDR3 protein, DNA absent. The table lists just over 300,000 distinct CDR3 sequences. What was sequenced was blood. These receptors were collected from a human donor with ulcerative colitis or Crohn's disease, or a healthy co-twin of an affected twin (not recorded which).

This chain joins TRBV6-2 or TRBV6-3 and TRBJ2-2; TCRdb's D call, TRBD1, is unchecked because there is no DNA. From germline, CDR1 is MNHEY and CDR2 SVGEGT. The CDR3 runs to 15 residues. CDR3 sequence: CASSYRLRDTGELFF.

V gene TRBV7-2 combines with J gene TRBJ2-7; the TRBD1 assignment by TCRdb is unverifiable without DNA. Germline loops: CDR1 SGHTA, CDR2 FQGNSA. The CDR3 is 14 amino acids. The CDR3: CASSLDGTSYEQYF.

The CDR3 protein is CAISEPGTGGRTDTQYF. The chain recombines TRBV10-3 with TRBJ2-3; checking the TCRdb D call of TRBD1 is not possible without DNA. Germline V gives CDR1 ENHRY, CDR2 SYGVKD. The CDR3 extends over 17 amino acids.

The CDR3 spells CSARHTYGEQYF. The chain is built from TRBV20-1 and TRBJ2-7. Germline lookup yields CDR1 DFQATT and CDR2 SNEGSKA (reference sequence). This CDR3 is built from 12 residues.

This rearrangement joins TRBV5-4 to TRBJ2-5; TCRdb picks TRBD2, but there is no DNA to check that call. CDR3 length: 15 residues. Germline-derived CDR1 and CDR2 are SGHNT and YYREEE (reference sequence). The CDR3 spells CASSLSAGEKETQYF.

V gene TRBV28 combines with J gene TRBJ1-5; the D call from TCRdb, TRBD1, cannot be confirmed without DNA. There are 13 residues in the CDR3. Germline V CDR1 and CDR2: MDHEN, SYDVKM. The CDR3 here is CASSPPYNQPQHF.

The J gene is TRBJ1-2, the V gene TRBV20-1; lacking DNA, the TRBD1 call made by TCRdb goes unchecked. From germline, CDR1 is DFQATT and CDR2 SNEGSKA (reference sequence). The CDR3 covers 15 residues. CDR3 region: CSATGGQGLGYGYTF.

The chain couples TRBV20-1 to TRBJ2-2. The CDR3 runs 13 residues. CDR1 and CDR2 from the germline V gene are DFQATT and SNEGSKA (reference sequence). The CDR3 spells CSAREAVTGELFF.

The CDR3 is CASSQDRGRGAYNEQFF. The genes are TRBV3-1 and TRBJ2-1; the D call from TCRdb, TRBD1, cannot be confirmed without DNA. In germline, CDR1 is LGHDT, CDR2 YNNKEL (reference sequence). The CDR3 is made up of 17 amino acids.

The J gene is TRBJ1-3, the V gene TRBV15. CDR3 size: 15 residues. Per the germline V gene, CDR1 is LNHNV and CDR2 is YYDKDF (reference sequence). The CDR3 loop is CATSRDSGRGDTIYF.

This sequence joins TRBV7-2 and TRBJ2-3; no DNA is available, so the TRBD1 call from TCRdb remains unchecked. Germline V gene sequence: CDR1 SGHTA, CDR2 FQGNSA. The CDR3 is 14 residues long. CDR3 region: CASSPTRGPDTQYF. The complete variable domain, with remaining parts taken from reference TRBV7-2 and TRBJ2-3, reads GAGVSQSPSNKVTEKGKDVELRCDPISGHTALYWYRQSLGQGLEFLIYFQGNSAPDKSGLPSDRFSAERTGGSVSTLTIQRTQQEDSAVYLCASSPTRGPDTQYFGPGTRLTVL.

The chain carries TRBV29-1 and TRBJ2-6. CDR3 length equals 13 residues. Looked up from germline, CDR1 is SQVTM and CDR2 is ANQGSEA. The CDR3 here is CSVHQYGANVLTF.

The rearrangement joins TRBV11-3 to TRBJ2-2; TCRdb designates TRBD1, a call that cannot be tested without DNA. Germline V gene data show CDR1 as SGHNT and CDR2 as YENEEA. The CDR3 runs 15 residues. The CDR3 is CASSFRDRVAGELFF.

This CDR3 is CASSQARQGDYGYTF. V is TRBV6-1 and J is TRBJ1-2; TCRdb returns TRBD1, unconfirmable since there is no DNA. This CDR3 is built from 15 residues. Germline loops: CDR1 MNHNS, CDR2 SASEGT.

The V gene is TRBV9, the J gene TRBJ2-1. This CDR3 has 12 residues. Looked up from germline, CDR1 is SGDLS and CDR2 is YYNGEE. CDR3 amino acids: CASSVGLNEQFF.

The CDR3 here is CASSETGGNSPLHF. This rearrangement joins TRBV18 to TRBJ1-6. Per the germline V gene, CDR1 is KGHSH and CDR2 is LQKENI. This CDR3 has 14 residues. Drawing the rest from reference TRBV18 and TRBJ1-6, the complete variable domain is NAGVMQNPRHLVRRRGQEARLRCSPMKGHSHVYWYRQLPEEGLKFMVYLQKENIIDESGMPKERFSAEFPKEGPSILRIQQVVRGDSAAYFCASSETGGNSPLHFGNGTRLTVT.

The chain is built from TRBV20-1 and TRBJ2-5; TCRdb reports TRBD1, a call that lacks DNA to check it against. Germline CDR1 and CDR2: DFQATT and SNEGSKA (reference sequence). The CDR3 has 13 residues. The CDR3: CSALRTDRETQYF.